The present T cell receptor (beta chain) was sequenced within a study of blood T cells in healthy people across ages. Overall study results and limits: With naive T cell percentage, TCR beta diversity showed a strong correlation.

As for this clonotype: Its target is unknown.

Then a second PCR, running roughly 7 to 11 cycles, was carried out with a sample-barcoded 5' primer and a J-beta primer mix. TCRdb independently ran MiXCR on the 5' RACE reads; one entry per CDR3 protein. There are around 1,700,000 distinct CDR3 sequences in the sample; roughly 27% occur only once, and over 7% lies in the top ten. This CDR3 contains 12 residues. The germline V gene has CDR1 MDHEN and CDR2 SYDVKM. The ends were cut back, 6 bases at V and 7 bases at J, with 13 bases in the middle. The sample consisted of blood. The TCR sequence derives from a woman in her 30s in good health. The chain has TRBV28 and TRBJ2-7; no clear D gene. CDR3: CASSQRVGEQYF. In DNA, the CDR3 is TGTGCCAGCAGCCAACGGGTGGGTGAGCAGTACTTC.